The T cell receptor beta chain under discussion was sequenced for a study of CD8 T cells in Susac syndrome. Points from the study as a whole: It was acknowledged in the study that the number of individuals who were included in its TCR sequencing and HLA analysis was relatively small.

RNA was extracted with the RNeasy kit, and a quantity of roughly 0.5 to 1 ug was reverse transcribed using random hexamers. TCR beta CDR3 was amplified by immunoSEQ multiplex PCR. This amplification extended across 54 Vbeta and 13 Jbeta segments. TCRdb reprocessed the immunoSEQ multiplex PCR reads with MiXCR, giving one entry per CDR3 protein. Of under 250,000 distinct CDR3 sequences in the sample, roughly 95% were seen once. The CDR3 is 15 amino acids. Per germline, CDR1 SNHLY and CDR2 FYNNEI. Germline trimming cut 2 bases from V and 2 bases from J; bases unmatched to any gene: 0. Points on this clonotype: Its cognate antigen is unknown.

CD8+ and CD4+ T cells circulating in blood were sequenced for TCR beta. TEMRA cells were FACS-enriched, while CD8+ and CD4+ T cells were negatively isolated. This TCR was recovered from a human donor with multiple sclerosis. Sequencing was done on a sample of CD4+ T cells from PBMCs. The chain joins TRBV2 to TRBJ2-6, with 7 bases matching TRBD1. The CDR3 region is CASSEQGAGANVLTF. DNA for the CDR3: TGTGCCAGCAGTGAACAGGGGGCTGGGGCCAACGTCCTGACTTTC. Complete variable domain (other parts from reference TRBV2 and TRBJ2-6): EPEVTQTPSHQVTQMGQEVILRCVPISNHLYFYWYRQILGQKVEFLVSFYNNEISEKSEIFDDQFSVERPDGSNFTLKIRSTKLEDSAMYFCASSEQGAGANVLTFGAGSRLTVL.